This T cell receptor (beta chain) was obtained from a study of glioma-infiltrating T cells after dendritic cell vaccination (dated by TCRdb to 2016 to 2017). Concerning the study at large: The cohort comprised around 15 glioblastoma patients from Phase I and II dendritic cell vaccination trials, 9 newly diagnosed and 6 with recurrent disease. Between the early 2000s and the early 2010s, the patients were given dendritic cell vaccination pulsed with autologous tumor lysate. The vaccine was prepared from monocyte-derived dendritic cells that were cultured for more than six days with IL-4 and GM-CSF and then pulsed overnight with autologous tumor lysate. Patients received three intradermal dendritic cell vaccine injections at biweekly intervals in the arm below the axilla. In glioblastoma patients vaccinated with dendritic cells, deep sequencing of TCR beta CDR3 regions served to measure tumor-infiltrating lymphocyte content and to compare repertoires between tumor and blood. Survival after dendritic cell vaccination was correlated with TCR sequencing metrics such as TIL content and the overlap between tumor and blood repertoires.

The time point tag for this specimen amounts to: after dendritic cell vaccination, including at tumor progression/relapse. To be selected, patients needed enough residual fresh-frozen tumor tissue and more than two years of available survival data. An isocitrate dehydrogenase mutation was not carried by any of the glioblastoma patients, although molecular status was otherwise variable. PBMC collection took place before vaccination, two weeks after the third vaccination, and at tumor progression if progression occurred. The Qiagen DNeasy Blood extraction Kit was used for extraction of genomic DNA. Regarding this clone: Its binding antigen is unknown. No qualities accompany the bases; no much larger clone lies one base away.

Study-wide conclusions, independent of this receptor: After dendritic cell vaccination, a higher estimated pretreatment TIL content predicted longer time to progression and longer overall survival. TCR clonality showed no direct relationship with survival, which suggests that a diverse polyclonal response may be important. The response model built on TCR overlap across three groups was characterized as speculative, with prospective validation still needed. The cohort was small and heterogeneous, only a few patients had full blood and tumor sets, and even fewer had initial-recurrent tumor pairs.

The germline V gene (reference sequence) gives CDR1 as GTSNPN and CDR2 as SVGIG. The CDR3, cysteine through phenylalanine, is 15 amino acids long. The read is trimmed to its CDR3 DNA, 45 bases read in frame from base 1. Trimmed from V: 0 bases; trimmed from J: 6 bases; junction bases lacking a gene match: 7. The immunoSEQ assay amplified TCRB CDR3 regions from 2 micrograms of genomic DNA, or from all available DNA when less than that amount was available. For multiplex PCR, 60 forward primers for TCR V beta segments and 13 reverse primers for J beta segments were used. To estimate reads per starting template, synthetic control templates were spiked into each sample at limiting dilution. The Illumina HiSeq System generated sequencing reads of 87 bp. In the paper's pipeline: To remove PCR and sequencing errors, closely related sequences were merged with a nearest neighbor algorithm. TCR overlap was defined as the percentage of unique tumor TCR beta sequences that were also found in the peripheral blood of the same patient. Entries here come from immuneACCESS through TCRdb and include only in-frame sequences with V and J called. Some clones fail to appear in such tables; in the studies checked, an unresolved V gene covers under half of the shortfall, and the cause of the remainder is unknown. D and trimming come from the DNA, and the V and J calls and clone size come from that table. The sample table shows approximately 90,000 clones, and roughly 77% are seen once. The ten largest make up over 2% of the sample.

This TCR came from a human donor with glioblastoma. Material: blood, obtained after dendritic cell vaccination. The rearrangement joined TRBV30 to TRBJ1-4; a stretch of 7 junction bases matches TRBD1. DNA sequence: TGTGCCTGGAGTGTACGTAGGGGGCCGGATGAAAAACTGTTTTTT. It encodes CAWSVRRGPDEKLFF. Outside the CDR3, residues come from the reference TRBV30 and TRBJ1-4 proteins, so the full variable domain is: SQTIHQWPATLVQPVGSPLSLECTVEGTSNPNLYWYRQAAGRGLQLLFYSVGIGQISSEVPQNLSASRPQDRQFILSSKKLLLSDSGFYLCAWSVRRGPDEKLFFGSGTQLSVL.